Sequencing of this TCR beta chain was carried out in a study of tumor and adjacent non-tumor tissue in lung cancer. Study in general: Stage I to III disease affected about nine men and roughly 5 women aged roughly 31 to 85. Whole-study results and caveats: Patients with more diverse tumor TCRs had worse survival. Significantly higher TCR diversity was found in tumor than normal lung.

TCRbeta libraries were built with three rounds of nested PCR, modified from ARM-PCR. Via MiXCR, TCRdb re-called the multiplex PCR reads, giving one row per CDR3 protein. The sample includes some 100,000 distinct CDR3 sequences, 75% to 90% seen only once; the top ten take about 30%. A word on this clonotype: Its antigen remains unknown.

This sample's RNA came from whole unsorted tissue. More than 3 cm separated this lung sample from the edge of the tumor. Germline V gene data show CDR1 as MDHEN and CDR2 as SYDVKM. With 0 bases removed from V and 0 bases from J, the gap between germline ends came to 6 bases. CDR3 length: 15 amino acids. This receptor was taken from a man aged 55 to 69 with small cell lung cancer. The V gene is TRBV28, the J gene TRBJ1-5; unclear D gene. Sequencing was performed on distant non-tumor lung tissue. CDR3: CASSLWGDSNQPQHF. CDR3 DNA sequence: TGTGCCAGCAGTTTATGGGGTGATAGCAATCAGCCCCAGCATTTT.